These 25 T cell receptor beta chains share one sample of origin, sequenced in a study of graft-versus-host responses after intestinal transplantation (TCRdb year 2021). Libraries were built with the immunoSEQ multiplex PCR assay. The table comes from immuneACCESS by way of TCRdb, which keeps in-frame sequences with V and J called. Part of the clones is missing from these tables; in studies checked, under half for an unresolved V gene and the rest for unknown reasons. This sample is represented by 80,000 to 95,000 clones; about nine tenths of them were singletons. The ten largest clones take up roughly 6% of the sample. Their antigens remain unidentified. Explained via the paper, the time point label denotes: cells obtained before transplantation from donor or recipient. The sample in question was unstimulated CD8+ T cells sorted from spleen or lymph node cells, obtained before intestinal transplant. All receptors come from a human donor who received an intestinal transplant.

Here the CDR3 reads CASTLRDSTGELFF. The CDR3 nucleotides read TGTGCCAGCACCCTCCGGGACTCCACCGGGGAGCTGTTTTTT. The chain has TRBV6-6 and TRBJ2-2, with TRBD2 as a possible D gene (6 bases). CDR3 size: 14 residues. V lost 7 bases and J lost 4, with 13 bases in between. Looked up from germline, CDR1 is MNHNY and CDR2 is SVGAGI (reference sequence).

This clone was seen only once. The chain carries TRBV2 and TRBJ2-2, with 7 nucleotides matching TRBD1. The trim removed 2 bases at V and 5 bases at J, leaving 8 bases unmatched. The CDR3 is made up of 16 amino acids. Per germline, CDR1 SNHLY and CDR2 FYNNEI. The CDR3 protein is CASSELTGRGTGELFF. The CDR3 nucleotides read TGTGCCAGCAGTGAACTGACAGGGAGAGGGACCGGGGAGCTGTTTTTT.

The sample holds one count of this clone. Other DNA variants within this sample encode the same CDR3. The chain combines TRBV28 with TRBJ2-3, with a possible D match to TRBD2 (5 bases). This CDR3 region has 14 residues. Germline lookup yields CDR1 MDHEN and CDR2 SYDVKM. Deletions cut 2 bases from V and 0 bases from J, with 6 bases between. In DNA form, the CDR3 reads TGTGCCAGCAGTTTAACGGGAAGCACAGATACGCAGTATTTT. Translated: CASSLTGSTDTQYF.

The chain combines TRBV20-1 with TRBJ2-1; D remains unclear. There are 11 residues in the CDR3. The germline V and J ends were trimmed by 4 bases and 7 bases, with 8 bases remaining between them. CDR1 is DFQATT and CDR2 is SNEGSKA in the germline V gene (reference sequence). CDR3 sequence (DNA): TGCAGTGCTACTACGGGTAATGAGCAGTTCTTC. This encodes CSATTGNEQFF.

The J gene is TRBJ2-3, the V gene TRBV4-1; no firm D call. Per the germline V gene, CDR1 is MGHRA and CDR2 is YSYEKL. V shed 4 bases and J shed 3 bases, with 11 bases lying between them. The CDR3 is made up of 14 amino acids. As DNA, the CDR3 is TGCGCCAGCAGCCCCCCGGTTGAAACAGATACGCAGTATTTT. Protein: CASSPPVETDTQYF.

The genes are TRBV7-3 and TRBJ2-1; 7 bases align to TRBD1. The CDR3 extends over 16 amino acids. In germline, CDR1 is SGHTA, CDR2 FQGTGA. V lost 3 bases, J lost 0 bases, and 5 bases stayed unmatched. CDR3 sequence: CASSFTGAFSYNEQFF. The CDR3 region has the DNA TGTGCCAGCAGCTTCACAGGGGCTTTCTCCTACAATGAGCAGTTCTTC.

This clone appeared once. CDR3 nucleotides: TGTGCCAGCACTAAGACTAGATCCTACGAGCAGTACTTC. This encodes CASTKTRSYEQYF. The chain carries TRBV2 and TRBJ2-7, with D possibly TRBD2 on 6 matching bases. The germline V gene has CDR1 SNHLY and CDR2 FYNNEI. The CDR3 length is 13 residues. V lost 7 bases and J 1 base, leaving 11 bases between the germline ends.

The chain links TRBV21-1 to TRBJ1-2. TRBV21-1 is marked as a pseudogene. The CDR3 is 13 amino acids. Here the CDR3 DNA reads TGTGCCAGCAGCAGAAACAGAGGATATGGCTACACCTTC. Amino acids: CASSRNRGYGYTF.

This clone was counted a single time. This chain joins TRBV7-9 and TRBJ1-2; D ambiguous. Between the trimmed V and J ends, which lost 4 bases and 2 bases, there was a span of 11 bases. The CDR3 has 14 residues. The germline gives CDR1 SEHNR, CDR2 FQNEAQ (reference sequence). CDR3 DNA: TGTGCCAGCAGCTCTATGACCGTAAACTATGGCTACACCTTC. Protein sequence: CASSSMTVNYGYTF.

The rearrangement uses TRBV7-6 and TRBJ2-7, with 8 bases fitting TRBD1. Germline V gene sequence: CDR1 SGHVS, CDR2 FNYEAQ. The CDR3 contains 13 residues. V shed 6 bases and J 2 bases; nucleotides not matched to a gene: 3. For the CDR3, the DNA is TGTGCCAGCAGTTGGACAGGGCCCTACGAGCAGTACTTC. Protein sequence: CASSWTGPYEQYF.

This CDR3 is CASSPGLAGASDTQYF. DNA of the CDR3: TGTGCCAGCAGCCCGGGACTAGCGGGAGCGTCAGATACGCAGTATTTT. The chain joins TRBV7-3 to TRBJ2-3; 14 bases are a match to TRBD2. This CDR3 region has 16 residues. The germline gives CDR1 SGHTA, CDR2 FQGTGA. J gave up 4 bases and V 5 bases, and 5 bases lay outside the gene matches.

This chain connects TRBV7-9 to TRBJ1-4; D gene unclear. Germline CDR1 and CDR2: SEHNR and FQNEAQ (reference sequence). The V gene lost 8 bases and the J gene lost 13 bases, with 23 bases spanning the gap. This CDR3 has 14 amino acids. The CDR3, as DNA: TGTGCCAGCGTCGGCGGTACGAGTTATAGTGGACTGTTTTTT. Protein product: CASVGGTSYSGLFF.

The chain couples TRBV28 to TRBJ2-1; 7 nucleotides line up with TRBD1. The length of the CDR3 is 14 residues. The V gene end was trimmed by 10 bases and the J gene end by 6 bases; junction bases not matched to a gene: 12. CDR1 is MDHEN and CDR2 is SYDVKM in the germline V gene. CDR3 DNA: TGTGCCACCATACCGACAGGGAGAGGCAATGAGCAGTTCTTC. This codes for CATIPTGRGNEQFF. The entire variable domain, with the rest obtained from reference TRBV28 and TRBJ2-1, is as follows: DVKVTQSSRYLVKRTGEKVFLECVQDMDHENMFWYRQDPGLGLRLIYFSYDVKMKEKGDIPEGYSVSREKKERFSLILESASTNQTSMYLCATIPTGRGNEQFFGPGTRLTVL.

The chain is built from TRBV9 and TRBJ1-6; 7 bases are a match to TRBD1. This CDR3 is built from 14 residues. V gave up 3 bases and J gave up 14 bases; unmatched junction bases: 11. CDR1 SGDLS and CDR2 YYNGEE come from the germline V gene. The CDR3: CASSGPQGTLTLHF. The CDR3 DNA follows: TGTGCCAGCAGCGGACCACAGGGGACTCTTACCCTCCACTTT.

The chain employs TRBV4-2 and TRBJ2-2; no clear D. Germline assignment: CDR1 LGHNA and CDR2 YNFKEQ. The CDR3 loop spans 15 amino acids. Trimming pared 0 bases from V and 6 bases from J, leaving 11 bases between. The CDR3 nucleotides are TGTGCCAGCAGCCAAGATATGGGCAGCGCCGGGGAGCTGTTTTTT. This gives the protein CASSQDMGSAGELFF.

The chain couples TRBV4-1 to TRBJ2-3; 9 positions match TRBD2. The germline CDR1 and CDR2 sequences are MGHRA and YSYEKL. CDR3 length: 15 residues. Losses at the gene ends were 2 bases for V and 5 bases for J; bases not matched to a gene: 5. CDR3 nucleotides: TGCGCCAGCAGCCAATTGGGGACTAGCCGAGATACGCAGTATTTT. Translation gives CASSQLGTSRDTQYF.

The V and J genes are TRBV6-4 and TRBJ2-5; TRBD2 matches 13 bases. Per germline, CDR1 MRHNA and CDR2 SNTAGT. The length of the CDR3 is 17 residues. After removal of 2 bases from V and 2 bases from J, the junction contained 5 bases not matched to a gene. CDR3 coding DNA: TGTGCCAGCAGTGACGGGACTAGCGGGGACCTACAAGAGACCCAGTACTTC. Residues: CASSDGTSGDLQETQYF.

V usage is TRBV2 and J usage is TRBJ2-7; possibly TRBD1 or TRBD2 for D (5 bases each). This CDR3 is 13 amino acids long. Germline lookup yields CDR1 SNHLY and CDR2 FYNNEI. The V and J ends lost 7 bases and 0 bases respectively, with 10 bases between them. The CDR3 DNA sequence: TGTGCCAGCACGGGACCGAGCTCCTACGAGCAGTACTTC. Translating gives CASTGPSSYEQYF.

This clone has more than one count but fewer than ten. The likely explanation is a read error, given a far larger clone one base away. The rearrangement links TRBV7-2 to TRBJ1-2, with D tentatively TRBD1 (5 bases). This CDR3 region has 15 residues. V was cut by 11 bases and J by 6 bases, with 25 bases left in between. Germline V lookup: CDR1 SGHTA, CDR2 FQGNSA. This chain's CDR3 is CACTPSYGTANGYTF. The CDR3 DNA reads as TGTGCCTGCACCCCATCCTACGGGACGGCAAATGGCTACACCTTC. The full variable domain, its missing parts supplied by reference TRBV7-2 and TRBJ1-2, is GAGVSQSPSNKVTEKGKDVELRCDPISGHTALYWYRQSLGQGLEFLIYFQGNSAPDKSGLPSDRFSAERTGGSVSTLTIQRTQQEDSAVYLCACTPSYGTANGYTFGSGTRLTVV.

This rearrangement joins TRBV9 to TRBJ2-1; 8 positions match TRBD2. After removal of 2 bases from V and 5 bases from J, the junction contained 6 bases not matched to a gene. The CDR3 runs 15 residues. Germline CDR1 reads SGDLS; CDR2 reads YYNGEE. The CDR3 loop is CASSVSGTSHNEQFF. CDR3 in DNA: TGTGCCAGCAGCGTTAGCGGGACGTCCCACAATGAGCAGTTCTTC.

This chain's CDR3 is CASRPGQGALGYTF. The CDR3 DNA sequence: TGCGCCAGCAGGCCGGGACAGGGGGCGTTAGGCTACACCTTC. The chain links TRBV10-2 to TRBJ1-2, with 12 bases matching TRBD1. The germline V gene encodes CDR1 WSHSY and CDR2 SAAADI. The CDR3 consists of 14 residues. J lost 8 bases, V lost 6 bases, and 7 bases had no gene match.

In DNA, the CDR3 is TGTGCCAGCAGTTACTCCCAGGGGTACACTGAAGCTTTCTTT. It is translated as CASSYSQGYTEAFF. The chain combines TRBV6-5 with TRBJ1-1; D is possibly TRBD1 (6 bases). V dropped 0 bases and J dropped 3 bases, with 8 bases sitting between them. The CDR3 is made up of 14 amino acids. Germline CDR1 reads MNHEY; CDR2 reads SVGAGI.

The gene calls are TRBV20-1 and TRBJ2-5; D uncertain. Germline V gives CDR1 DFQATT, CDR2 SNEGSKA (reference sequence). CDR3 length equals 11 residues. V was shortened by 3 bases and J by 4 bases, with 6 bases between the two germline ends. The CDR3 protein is CSARVGETQYF. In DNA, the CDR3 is TGCAGTGCTAGGGTAGGAGAGACCCAGTACTTC.

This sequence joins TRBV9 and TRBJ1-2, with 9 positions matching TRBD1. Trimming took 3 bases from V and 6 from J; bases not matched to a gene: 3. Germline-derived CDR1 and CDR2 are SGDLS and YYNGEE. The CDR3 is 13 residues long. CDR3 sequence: CASSAGQGDGYTF. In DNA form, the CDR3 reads TGTGCCAGCAGCGCGGGACAGGGTGATGGCTACACCTTC.

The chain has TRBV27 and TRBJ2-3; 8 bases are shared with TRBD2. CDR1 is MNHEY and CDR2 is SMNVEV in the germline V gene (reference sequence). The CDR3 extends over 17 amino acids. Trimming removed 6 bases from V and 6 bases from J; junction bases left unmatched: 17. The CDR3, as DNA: TGTGCCAGCAGCTCTATAGGGGAAGCGGGAGTTTTTGATACGCAGTATTTT. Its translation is CASSSIGEAGVFDTQYF.